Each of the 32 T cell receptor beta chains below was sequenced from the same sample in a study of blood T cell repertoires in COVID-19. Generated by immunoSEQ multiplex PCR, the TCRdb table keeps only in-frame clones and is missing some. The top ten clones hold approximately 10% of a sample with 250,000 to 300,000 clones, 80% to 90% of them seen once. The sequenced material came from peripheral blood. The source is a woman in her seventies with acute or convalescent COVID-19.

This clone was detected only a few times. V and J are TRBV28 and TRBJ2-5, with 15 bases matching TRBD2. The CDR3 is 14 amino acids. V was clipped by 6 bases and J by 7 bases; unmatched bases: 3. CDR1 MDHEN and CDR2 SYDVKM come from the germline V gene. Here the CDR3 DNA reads TGTGCCAGCAGCCCGGGACTAGCGGGAGGGACCCAGTACTTC. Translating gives CASSPGLAGGTQYF.

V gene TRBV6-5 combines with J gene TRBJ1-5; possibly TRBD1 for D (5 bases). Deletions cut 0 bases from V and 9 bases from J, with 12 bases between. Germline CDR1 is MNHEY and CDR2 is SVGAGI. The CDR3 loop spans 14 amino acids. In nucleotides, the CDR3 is TGTGCCAGCAGTTACTCAGCGGGACTAGGGCCCCAGCATTTT. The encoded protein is CASSYSAGLGPQHF.

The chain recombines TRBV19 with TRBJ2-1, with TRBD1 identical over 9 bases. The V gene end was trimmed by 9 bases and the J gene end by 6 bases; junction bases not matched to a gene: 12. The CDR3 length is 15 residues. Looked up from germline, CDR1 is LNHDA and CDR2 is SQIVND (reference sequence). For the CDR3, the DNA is TGTGCCAGCCGCTGGGACAGGGAATTGGTCAATGAGCAGTTCTTC. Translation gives CASRWDRELVNEQFF.

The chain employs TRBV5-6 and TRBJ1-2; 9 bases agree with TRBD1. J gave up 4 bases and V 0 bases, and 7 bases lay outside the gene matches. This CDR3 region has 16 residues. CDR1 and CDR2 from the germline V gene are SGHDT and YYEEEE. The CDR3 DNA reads TGTGCCAGCAGCTTGGGGACAGGGGACGCCATCTATGGCTACACCTTC. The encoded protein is CASSLGTGDAIYGYTF.

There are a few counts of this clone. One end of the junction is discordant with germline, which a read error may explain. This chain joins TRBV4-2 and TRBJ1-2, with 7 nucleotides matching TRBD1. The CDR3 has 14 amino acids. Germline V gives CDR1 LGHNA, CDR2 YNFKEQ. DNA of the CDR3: TGTGCCAGCAGCCAAGAATGGGACAGTCTATCTTCGGCCTTC. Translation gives CASSQEWDSLSSAF.

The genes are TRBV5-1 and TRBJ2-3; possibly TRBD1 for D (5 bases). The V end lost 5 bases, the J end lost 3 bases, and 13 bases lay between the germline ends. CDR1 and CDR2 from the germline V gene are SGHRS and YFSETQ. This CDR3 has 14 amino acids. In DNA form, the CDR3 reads TGCGCCAGCAGTCTGGGCAGGGATACAGATACGCAGTATTTT. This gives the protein CASSLGRDTDTQYF.

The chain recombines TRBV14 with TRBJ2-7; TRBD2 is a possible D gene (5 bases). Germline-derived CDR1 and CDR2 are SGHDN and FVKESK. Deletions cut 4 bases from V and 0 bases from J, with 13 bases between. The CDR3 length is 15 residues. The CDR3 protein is CASSPPSGISYEQYF. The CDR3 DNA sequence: TGTGCCAGCAGCCCCCCCTCGGGGATCTCCTACGAGCAGTACTTC.

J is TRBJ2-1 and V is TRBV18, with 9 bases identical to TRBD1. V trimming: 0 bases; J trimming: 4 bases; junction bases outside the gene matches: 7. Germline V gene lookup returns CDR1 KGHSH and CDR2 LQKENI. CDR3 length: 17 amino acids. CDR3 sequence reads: CASSPPEGQGTYNEQFF. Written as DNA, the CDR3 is TGTGCCAGCTCACCACCAGAAGGACAGGGGACGTACAATGAGCAGTTCTTC.

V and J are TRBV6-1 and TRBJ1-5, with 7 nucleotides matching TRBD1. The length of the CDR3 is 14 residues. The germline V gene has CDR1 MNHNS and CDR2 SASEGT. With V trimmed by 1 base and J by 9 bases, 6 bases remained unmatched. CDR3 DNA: TGTGCCAGCAGTGAAGAGGGGACAGTCCTGCCCCAGCATTTT. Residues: CASSEEGTVLPQHF.

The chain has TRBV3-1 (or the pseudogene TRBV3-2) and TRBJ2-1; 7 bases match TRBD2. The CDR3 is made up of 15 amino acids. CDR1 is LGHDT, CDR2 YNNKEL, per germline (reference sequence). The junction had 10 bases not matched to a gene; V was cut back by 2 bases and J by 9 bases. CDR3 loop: CASSQSFQRGGEQFF. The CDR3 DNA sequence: TGTGCCAGCAGCCAAAGTTTCCAGCGGGGTGGTGAGCAGTTCTTC.

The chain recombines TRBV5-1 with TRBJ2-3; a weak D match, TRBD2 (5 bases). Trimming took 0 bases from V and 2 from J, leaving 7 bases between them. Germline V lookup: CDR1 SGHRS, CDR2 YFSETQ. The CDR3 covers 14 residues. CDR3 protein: CASSLGLPTDTQYF. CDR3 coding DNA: TGCGCCAGCAGCTTGGGACTACCCACAGATACGCAGTATTTT.

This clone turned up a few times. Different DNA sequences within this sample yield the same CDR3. The CDR3 DNA reads as TGTGCCAGCAGCGGACAGGGGAGTACTGAAGCTTTCTTT. The encoded protein is CASSGQGSTEAFF. The chain links TRBV2 to TRBJ1-1; 9 nucleotides agree with TRBD1. This CDR3 is built from 13 residues. Germline V gives CDR1 SNHLY, CDR2 FYNNEI. The junction had 4 bases not matched to a gene; V was cut back by 6 bases and J by 5 bases.

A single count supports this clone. CDR3 region: CASSPRQSRTNEKLFF. The CDR3 DNA follows: TGTGCCAGCAGCCCTAGACAGTCCCGAACTAATGAAAAACTGTTTTTT. The chain joins TRBV11-2 to TRBJ1-4; D perhaps matches TRBD1 (5 bases). CDR1 and CDR2 from the germline V gene are SGHAT and FQNNGV. The CDR3 consists of 16 residues. Trimming removed 5 bases from V and 1 base from J, with 14 bases in between.

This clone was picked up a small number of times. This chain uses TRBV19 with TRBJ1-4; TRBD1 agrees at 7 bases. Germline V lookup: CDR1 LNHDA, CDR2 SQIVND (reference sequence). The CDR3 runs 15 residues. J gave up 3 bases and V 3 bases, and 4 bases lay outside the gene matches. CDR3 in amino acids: CASSMGTAPNEKLFF. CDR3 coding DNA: TGTGCCAGTAGTATGGGGACAGCTCCTAATGAAAAACTGTTTTTT.

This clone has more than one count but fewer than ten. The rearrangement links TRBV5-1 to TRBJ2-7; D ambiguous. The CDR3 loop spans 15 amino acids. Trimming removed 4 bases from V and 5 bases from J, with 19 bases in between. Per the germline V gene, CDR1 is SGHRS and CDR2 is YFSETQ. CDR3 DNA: TGCGCCAGCAGCGCAAACAGTGCTCGTATAGACGAGCAGTACTTC. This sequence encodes CASSANSARIDEQYF.

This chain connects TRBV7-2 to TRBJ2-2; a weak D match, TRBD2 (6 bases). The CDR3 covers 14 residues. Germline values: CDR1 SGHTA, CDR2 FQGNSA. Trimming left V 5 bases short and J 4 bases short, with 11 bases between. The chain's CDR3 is CASSPGLRTGELFF. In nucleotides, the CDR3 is TGTGCCAGCAGCCCGGGACTCCGCACCGGGGAGCTGTTTTTT.

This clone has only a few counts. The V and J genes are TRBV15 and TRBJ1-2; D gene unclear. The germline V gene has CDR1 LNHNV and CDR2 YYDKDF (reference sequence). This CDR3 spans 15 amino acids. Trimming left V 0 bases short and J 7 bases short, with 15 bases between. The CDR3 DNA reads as TGTGCCACCAGCAGAGAGACGGGAACCATGTTTGGCTACACCTTC. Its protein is CATSRETGTMFGYTF.

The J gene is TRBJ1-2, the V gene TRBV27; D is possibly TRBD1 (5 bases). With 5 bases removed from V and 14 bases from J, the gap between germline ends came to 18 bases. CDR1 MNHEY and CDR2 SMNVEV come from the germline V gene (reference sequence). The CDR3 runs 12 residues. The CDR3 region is CASSPALQVLTF. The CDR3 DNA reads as TGTGCCAGCAGTCCCGCGCTACAGGTGCTGACCTTC.

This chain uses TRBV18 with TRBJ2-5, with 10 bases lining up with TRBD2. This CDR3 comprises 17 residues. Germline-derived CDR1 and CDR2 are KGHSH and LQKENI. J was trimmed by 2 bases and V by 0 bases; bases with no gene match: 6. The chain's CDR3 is CASSPPNSGGPQETQYF. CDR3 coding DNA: TGTGCCAGCTCACCACCGAATAGCGGGGGGCCTCAAGAGACCCAGTACTTC. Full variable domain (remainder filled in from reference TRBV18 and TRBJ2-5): NAGVMQNPRHLVRRRGQEARLRCSPMKGHSHVYWYRQLPEEGLKFMVYLQKENIIDESGMPKERFSAEFPKEGPSILRIQQVVRGDSAAYFCASSPPNSGGPQETQYFGPGTRLLVL.

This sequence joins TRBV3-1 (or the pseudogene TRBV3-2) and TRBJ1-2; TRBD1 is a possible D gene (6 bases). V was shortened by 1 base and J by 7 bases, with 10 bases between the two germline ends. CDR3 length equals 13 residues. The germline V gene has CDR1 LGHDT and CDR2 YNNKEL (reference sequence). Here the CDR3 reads CASSQGSQGGYTF. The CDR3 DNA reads TGTGCCAGCAGCCAAGGGTCACAGGGTGGCTACACCTTC.

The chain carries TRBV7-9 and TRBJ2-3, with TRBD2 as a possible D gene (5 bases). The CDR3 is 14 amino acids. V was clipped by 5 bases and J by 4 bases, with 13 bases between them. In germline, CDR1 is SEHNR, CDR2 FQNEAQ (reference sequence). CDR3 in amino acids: CASSETLAPDTQYF. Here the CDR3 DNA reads TGTGCCAGCAGCGAAACCTTAGCGCCAGATACGCAGTATTTT.

CDR3: CASRGNRGELYGYTF. CDR3 DNA sequence: TGTGCCAGCAGGGGAAACAGGGGGGAACTCTATGGCTACACCTTC. The chain is built from TRBV6-5 and TRBJ1-2; 8 bases agree with TRBD1. The trim removed 6 bases at V and 4 bases at J, leaving 10 bases unmatched. The CDR3 sequence is 15 residues long. Looked up from germline, CDR1 is MNHEY and CDR2 is SVGAGI.

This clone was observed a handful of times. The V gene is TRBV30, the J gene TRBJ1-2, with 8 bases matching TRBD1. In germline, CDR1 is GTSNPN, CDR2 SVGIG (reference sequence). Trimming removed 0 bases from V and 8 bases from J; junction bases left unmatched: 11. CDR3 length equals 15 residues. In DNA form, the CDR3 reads TGTGCCTGGAGTGTCCGGTCGACAGGGGCTGGGGGCTACACCTTC. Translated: CAWSVRSTGAGGYTF.

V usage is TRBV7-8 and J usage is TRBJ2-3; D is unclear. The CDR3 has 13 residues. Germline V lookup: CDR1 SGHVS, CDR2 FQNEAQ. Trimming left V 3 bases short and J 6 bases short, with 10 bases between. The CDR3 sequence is CASSFSSTDTQYF. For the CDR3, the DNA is TGTGCCAGCAGCTTTTCGTCTACTGATACGCAGTATTTT. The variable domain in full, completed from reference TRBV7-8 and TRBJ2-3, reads GAGVSQSPRYKVAKRGQDVALRCDPISGHVSLFWYQQALGQGPEFLTYFQNEAQLDKSGLPSDRFFAERPEGSVSTLKIQRTQQEDSAVYLCASSFSSTDTQYFGPGTRLTVL.

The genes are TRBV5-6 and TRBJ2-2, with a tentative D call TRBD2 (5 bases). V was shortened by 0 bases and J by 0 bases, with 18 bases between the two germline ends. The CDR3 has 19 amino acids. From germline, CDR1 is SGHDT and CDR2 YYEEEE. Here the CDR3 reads CASSLAVRAVYANTGELFF. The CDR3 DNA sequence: TGTGCCAGCAGCTTGGCGGTGCGGGCTGTATACGCGAACACCGGGGAGCTGTTTTTT.

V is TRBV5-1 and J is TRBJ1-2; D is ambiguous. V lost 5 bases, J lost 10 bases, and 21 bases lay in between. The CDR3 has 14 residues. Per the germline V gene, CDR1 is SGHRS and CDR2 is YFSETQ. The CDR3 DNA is TGCGCCAGCAGGGCTAGTACTCCCAGCCAAACCTACACCTTC. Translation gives CASRASTPSQTYTF.

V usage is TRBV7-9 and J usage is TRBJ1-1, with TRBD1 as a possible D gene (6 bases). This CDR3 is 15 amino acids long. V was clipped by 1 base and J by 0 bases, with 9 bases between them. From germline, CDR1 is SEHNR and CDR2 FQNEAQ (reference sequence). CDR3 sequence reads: CASSLVRTVNTEAFF. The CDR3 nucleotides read TGTGCCAGCAGCTTAGTCCGGACAGTGAACACTGAAGCTTTCTTT. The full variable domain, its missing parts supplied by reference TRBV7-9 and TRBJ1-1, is DTGVSQNPRHKITKRGQNVTFRCDPISEHNRLYWYRQTLGQGPEFLTYFQNEAQLEKSRLLSDRFSAERPKGSFSTLEIQRTEQGDSAMYLCASSLVRTVNTEAFFGQGTRLTVV.

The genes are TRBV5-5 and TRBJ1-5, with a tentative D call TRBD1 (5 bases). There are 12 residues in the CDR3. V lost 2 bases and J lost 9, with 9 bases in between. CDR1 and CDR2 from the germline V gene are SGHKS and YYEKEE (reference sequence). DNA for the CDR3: TGTGCCAGCAGCTTCCTCCAGGGGCCCCAGCATTTT. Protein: CASSFLQGPQHF.

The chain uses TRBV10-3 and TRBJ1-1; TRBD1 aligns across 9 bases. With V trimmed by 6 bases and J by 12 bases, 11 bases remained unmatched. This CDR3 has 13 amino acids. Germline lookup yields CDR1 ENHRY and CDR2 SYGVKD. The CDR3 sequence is CAISPGRDRVPFF. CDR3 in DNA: TGTGCCATCAGCCCCGGGCGGGACAGGGTACCTTTCTTT.

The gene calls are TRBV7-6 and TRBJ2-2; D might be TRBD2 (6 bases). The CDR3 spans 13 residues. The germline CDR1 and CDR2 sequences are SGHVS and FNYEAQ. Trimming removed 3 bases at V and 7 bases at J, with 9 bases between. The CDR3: CASSFRAGGELFF. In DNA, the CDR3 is TGTGCCAGCAGCTTCAGAGCGGGCGGGGAGCTGTTTTTT. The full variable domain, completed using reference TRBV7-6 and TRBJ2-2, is GAGVSQSPRYKVTKRGQDVALRCDPISGHVSLYWYRQALGQGPEFLTYFNYEAQQDKSGLPNDRFSAERPEGSISTLTIQRTEQRDSAMYRCASSFRAGGELFFGEGSRLTVL.

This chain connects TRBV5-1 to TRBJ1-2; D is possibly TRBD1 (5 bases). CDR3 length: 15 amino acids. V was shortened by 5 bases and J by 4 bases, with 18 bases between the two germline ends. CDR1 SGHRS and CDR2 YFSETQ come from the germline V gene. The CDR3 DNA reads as TGCGCCAGCAGTTCGAACCCGACAGAGCCCTATGGCTACACCTTC. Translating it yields CASSSNPTEPYGYTF. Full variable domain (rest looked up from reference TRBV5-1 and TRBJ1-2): KAGVTQTPRYLIKTRGQQVTLSCSPISGHRSVSWYQQTPGQGLQFLFEYFSETQRNKGNFPGRFSGRQFSNSRSEMNVSTLELGDSALYLCASSSNPTEPYGYTFGSGTRLTVV.

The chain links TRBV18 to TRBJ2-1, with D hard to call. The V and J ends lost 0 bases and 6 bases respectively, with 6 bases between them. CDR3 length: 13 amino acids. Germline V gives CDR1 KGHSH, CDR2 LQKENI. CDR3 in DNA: TGTGCCAGCTCACCACCGCGGAGCAATGAGCAGTTCTTC. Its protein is CASSPPRSNEQFF. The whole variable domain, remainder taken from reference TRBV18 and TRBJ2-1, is NAGVMQNPRHLVRRRGQEARLRCSPMKGHSHVYWYRQLPEEGLKFMVYLQKENIIDESGMPKERFSAEFPKEGPSILRIQQVVRGDSAAYFCASSPPRSNEQFFGPGTRLTVL.